Here is one TCR beta chain with its context. Original analysis: Reference gene primer amplification gave nucleated cell count estimates. Sequenced by immunoSEQ multiplex PCR; TCRdb stores in-frame clones only, minus some. The V and J calls and clone size are taken from that table; D and trimming were inferred from the DNA. The table includes 99,000 or so clones, 80% to 85% detected once. The source of the sample is a study of blood T cell repertoires in COVID-19. Study details: The study drew acute and convalescent COVID-19 samples from the United States, Italy and Spain. In each case, the material was cDNA or gDNA derived from T cells, B-cell-depleted T cells, or PBMCs.

Deletions cut 3 bases from V and 4 bases from J, with 3 bases between. The CDR3 has 11 amino acids. CDR1 DFQATT and CDR2 SNEGSKA come from the germline V gene (reference sequence). Material for sequencing was peripheral blood. This sequence originates from a woman older than 75 with acute or convalescent COVID-19. The chain combines TRBV20-1 with TRBJ1-4; no firm D call. The DNA of the CDR3 is TGCAGTGCTAGCAGTAATGAAAAACTGTTTTTT. Translated, it gives CSASSNEKLFF.